This TCR beta chain was obtained from a study of blood T cell repertoires in COVID-19. The wider study: COVID-19 samples from acute and convalescent phases originated in the United States, Italy and Spain.

The CDR3 extends over 15 amino acids. Looked up from germline, CDR1 is SGHNT and CDR2 is YYREEE (reference sequence). A remark on this clone: Germline and junction disagree at one end, which may indicate a read error.

Per the original methods: Amplification with reference gene primers provided the estimates of nucleated cell counts. The protocol was immunoSEQ multiplex PCR, while the TCRdb copy is restricted to in-frame clones and leaves out a portion. The DNA was the basis for D and trimming; V, J and clone size are from that table. The sample lists 35,000 to 45,000 clones, approximately 85% occurring once. The chain combines TRBV5-4 with TRBJ2-2; 7 nucleotides agree with TRBD2. This TCR was recovered from an elderly woman with acute or convalescent COVID-19. The source material was peripheral blood. The CDR3 nucleotides are TGTGCCCGCAGCTTGTTGGGGGGGGAACCCGGGGAGCTGTTTTTT. It yields the protein CARSLLGGEPGELFF.